This T cell receptor beta chain was recorded in a study of multiple sclerosis patients with progressive multifocal leukoencephalopathy. The assay was immunoSEQ multiplex PCR, and TCRdb's table has in-frame clones only and misses some. Of fewer than 35,000 clones listed, 75% to 90% are singletons. Time point indicated: before natalizumab initiation. Trimming pared 0 bases from V and 0 bases from J, leaving 5 bases between. The CDR3 length is 15 residues. Germline V gives CDR1 MGHRA, CDR2 YSYEKL. A single count supports this clone. Other nucleotide sequences from this sample produce the same CDR3. This chain uses TRBV4-1 with TRBJ1-4; no firm D call. This clonotype originated in a human donor with multiple sclerosis. Sequencing was done on a sample of PBMCs. CDR3 loop: CASSQDSPTNEKLFF. As DNA, the CDR3 is TGCGCCAGCAGCCAAGATAGCCCAACTAATGAAAAACTGTTTTTT.